Listed here are 8 T cell receptor beta chains from one sample, sequenced in a study of vaccination and CD4 T cells after COVID-19. No cognate antigen is known for these TCRs. The assay that was used to sequence DNA from cultured CD4+ T cells was the Oncomine TCR Beta short-read assay. TCRdb used MiXCR to reprocess the PCR reads, holding one entry per CDR3 protein. The sample includes several thousand distinct CDR3 sequences, approximately 20% of them seen just once. Stated treatment: roughly 10-day PBMC culture with coronavirus spike peptide pools or control peptides (ViraFEST assay). This sample comprised CD4+ T cells from blood, cultured in vitro, obtained after SARS-CoV-2 vaccination. The receptors here all came from a human donor who had recovered from COVID-19.

The chain uses TRBV20-1 and TRBJ2-3; TRBD2 might be the D (6 bases). Per germline, CDR1 DFQATT and CDR2 SNEGSKA (reference sequence). The CDR3 runs to 15 residues. The V end was cut by 1 base, the J end by 4 bases, with 15 bases between. In nucleotides, the CDR3 is TGCAGTGCTAGAGGCGGGACTCGACGCGCAGATACGCAGTATTTT. Its protein is CSARGGTRRADTQYF.

This clonotype was counted only a few times. This chain uses TRBV5-4 with TRBJ1-5; D remains unclear. V was clipped by 0 bases and J by 6 bases, with 4 bases between them. The CDR3 consists of 12 residues. Germline V gene data show CDR1 as SGHNT and CDR2 as YYREEE (reference sequence). The CDR3 here is CASSLDSQPQHF. The DNA for the CDR3 is TGTGCCAGCAGCTTGGATAGTCAGCCCCAGCATTTT.

This clonotype ranks as medium-sized. The J gene is TRBJ2-5, the V gene TRBV7-9, with 8 positions matching TRBD1. Trimming at V came to 1 base and at J to 4 bases, leaving 5 bases not matched to a gene. The length of the CDR3 is 15 residues. CDR1 and CDR2 (germline): SEHNR, FQNEAQ (reference sequence). The CDR3 spells CASSLGTGRGETQYF. DNA for the CDR3: TGTGCCAGCAGCTTAGGGACAGGGCGGGGAGAGACCCAGTACTTC.

J is TRBJ2-1 and V is TRBV7-9, with 8 bases matching TRBD2. V lost 7 bases, J lost 9 bases, and 5 bases stayed unmatched. The CDR3 spans 12 residues. Germline V CDR1 and CDR2: SEHNR, FQNEAQ (reference sequence). CDR3 loop: CASNRRGGEQFF. CDR3 sequence (DNA): TGTGCCAGCAATCGCCGGGGGGGTGAGCAGTTCTTC. Complete variable domain (other parts from reference TRBV7-9 and TRBJ2-1): DTGVSQNPRHKITKRGQNVTFRCDPISEHNRLYWYRQTLGQGPEFLTYFQNEAQLEKSRLLSDRFSAERPKGSFSTLEIQRTEQGDSAMYLCASNRRGGEQFFGPGTRLTVL.

This clonotype is categorized as medium-sized. The chain links TRBV11-2 to TRBJ1-5, with 10 positions matching TRBD1. From germline, CDR1 is SGHAT and CDR2 FQNNGV. The CDR3 runs to 15 residues. With V trimmed by 5 bases and J by 7 bases, 8 bases remained unmatched. In DNA, the CDR3 is TGTGCCAGCAGCCTCGACAGGGGGCACGGGCAGCCCCAGCATTTT. Amino acids: CASSLDRGHGQPQHF.

This clonotype has just a few counts. V is TRBV19 and J is TRBJ2-5; 10 positions match TRBD2. With V trimmed by 7 bases and J by 4 bases, 3 bases remained unmatched. This CDR3 has 13 amino acids. CDR1 and CDR2 from the germline V gene are LNHDA and SQIVND (reference sequence). The CDR3 DNA is TGTGCCAGTAATGTAGCGGGAGGAGAGACCCAGTACTTC. Protein sequence: CASNVAGGETQYF.

The chain couples TRBV20-1 to TRBJ2-1, with D perhaps TRBD2 (6 bases). The CDR3 covers 14 residues. Germline V lookup: CDR1 DFQATT, CDR2 SNEGSKA (reference sequence). The V end was cut by 5 bases, the J end by 0 bases, with 11 bases between. CDR3 sequence: CSAGTSNSYNEQFF. The CDR3 DNA sequence: TGCAGTGCTGGGACTTCTAACTCCTACAATGAGCAGTTCTTC.

This clonotype is medium-sized (0.01 to 0.1%) within its sample. The chain employs TRBV20-1 and TRBJ2-1; 12 nucleotides line up with TRBD2. The ends lost 6 bases at V and 0 bases at J; junction bases unmatched: 3. The CDR3 consists of 15 residues. CDR1 and CDR2 from the germline V gene are DFQATT and SNEGSKA (reference sequence). In DNA form, the CDR3 reads TGCAGTGCAACTAGCGGGGGGCCCTCCTACAATGAGCAGTTCTTC. This gives the protein CSATSGGPSYNEQFF.